This is a list of T cell receptor beta chains from one sample in a study of blood T cell repertoires in COVID-19. TCRdb keeps only in-frame clones here, not all; method: immunoSEQ multiplex PCR. The sample records a few hundred thousand clones, roughly four fifths being singletons. What was sequenced was PBMCs or T cells enriched from blood (not recorded which). Every receptor here comes from a man aged 25-45 years with acute COVID-19. The CDR3 runs from the conserved cysteine through the conserved F or W. A D gene is named only where the DNA matches it firmly. Size is omitted from some rows. Given values are once, few, many or a class for expanded clones.

clone size	J gene	D gene	V gene	CDR3 protein	CDR3 DNA
NA	TRBJ1-3	NA	TRBV18	CASSPQDSSGNTIYF	TGTGCCAGCTCACCCCAGGACAGCTCTGGAAACACCATATATTTT
NA	TRBJ1-2	NA	TRBV15	CATSRRTTVQDGYTF	TGTGCCACCAGCAGACGAACGACGGTGCAGGATGGCTACACCTTC
NA	TRBJ2-2	TRBD1	TRBV19	CASSSRTGQGATGELFF	TGTGCCAGTAGTTCTCGTACGGGACAGGGGGCCACCGGGGAGCTGTTTTTT
NA	TRBJ2-2	TRBD1	TRBV5-1	CASSYMTGTDTGELFF	TGCGCCAGCAGCTATATGACAGGGACGGACACCGGGGAGCTGTTTTTT
NA	TRBJ2-1	NA	TRBV9	CASSPRYHREGNEQFF	TGTGCCAGCAGCCCGCGATATCACAGGGAAGGCAATGAGCAGTTCTTC
NA	TRBJ2-3	TRBD2	TRBV7-9	CASSLEAGGIPIW	TGTGCCAGCAGCCTAGAGGCGGGGGGGATTCCTATTTGG
NA	TRBJ2-3	TRBD2	TRBV27	CASSYSGDRTDTQYF	TGTGCCAGCAGTTATAGCGGGGATCGCACAGATACGCAGTATTTT
NA	TRBJ1-3	NA	TRBV28	CASTLNPRMHSGNTIYF	TGTGCCAGCACCCTTAACCCCAGGATGCACTCTGGAAACACCATATATTTT
NA	TRBJ1-6	TRBD1	TRBV15	CATSGGDRFHSPLHF	TGTGCCACCAGCGGGGGGGACAGGTTTCATTCACCCCTCCACTTT
NA	TRBJ2-3	NA	TRBV11-2	CASSLTVAGYTQYF	TGTGCCAGCAGCTTGACAGTTGCAGGGTATACGCAGTATTTT
NA	TRBJ2-1	NA	TRBV9	CASSVAGQGEQFF	TGTGCCAGCAGCGTGGCAGGGCAGGGTGAGCAGTTCTTC
NA	TRBJ1-1	NA	TRBV28	CASSLSRNTEAFF	TGTGCCAGCAGTTTGAGTCGGAACACTGAAGCTTTCTTT
NA	TRBJ2-3	NA	TRBV5-1	CASSLATKRVDTQYF	TGTGCCAGCAGCTTGGCGACGAAGAGGGTAGATACGCAGTATTTT
NA	TRBJ2-2	TRBD2	TRBV9	CASSALRLAGFPGELFF	TGTGCCAGCAGCGCCCTGCGACTAGCGGGGTTCCCCGGGGAGCTGTTTTTT
NA	TRBJ1-2	TRBD1	TRBV12-3/TRBV12-4	CASSFSGGGGYTF	TGTGCCAGCAGTTTCTCAGGGGGCGGTGGCTACACCTTC
NA	TRBJ1-4	NA	TRBV24-1	CATSGGSGVAEKLFF	TGTGCCACCAGTGGAGGATCCGGGGTTGCTGAAAAACTGTTTTTT
NA	TRBJ1-2	TRBD1	TRBV5-1	CASSLNRGSYGYTF	TGTGCCAGCAGCTTGAACAGGGGAAGCTATGGCTACACCTTC
NA	TRBJ1-6	NA	TRBV4-1	CASSQDKMGSRNSPLHF	TGCGCCAGCAGCCAAGATAAAATGGGCAGTCGGAATTCACCCCTCCACTTT
few	TRBJ1-1	NA	TRBV18	CASSQTPVGSTEAFF	TGTGCCAGCTCACAAACTCCGGTGGGGAGCACTGAAGCTTTCTTT
once	TRBJ1-1	TRBD1	TRBV24-1	CATSDGPGQGRNEAFF	TGTGCCACCAGTGATGGACCAGGACAGGGGCGGAATGAAGCTTTCTTT
NA	TRBJ2-3	TRBD2	TRBV24-1	CATSDRTSGRETDTQYF	TGTGCCACCAGTGATCGGACTAGCGGGAGGGAAACAGATACGCAGTATTTT
NA	TRBJ1-6	TRBD1	TRBV5-1	CASSDGTGDSPLHF	TGCGCCAGCAGCGACGGGACAGGGGATTCACCCCTCCACTTT
NA	TRBJ2-3	TRBD2	TRBV24-1	CATGWRGGSTDTQYF	TGTGCCACCGGGTGGCGGGGGGGGAGCACAGATACGCAGTATTTT
NA	TRBJ2-3	TRBD1	TRBV6-5	CASRGTGRVDTQYF	TGTGCCAGCAGGGGGACAGGGAGGGTAGATACGCAGTATTTT
NA	TRBJ2-3	NA	TRBV7-2	CASSLYREIDTQYF	TGTGCCAGCAGCTTATACAGGGAAATAGATACGCAGTATTTT
NA	TRBJ1-2	NA	TRBV5-6	CASSLGGNYGYTF	TGTGCCAGCAGCTTAGGCGGTAACTATGGCTACACCTTC
many	TRBJ1-1	TRBD1	TRBV7-2	CASSTDWDRGTEAFF	TGTGCCAGCAGCACCGATTGGGACAGAGGCACTGAAGCTTTCTTT
NA	TRBJ1-2	NA	TRBV5-5	CASSLAASYGYTF	TGTGCCAGCAGCTTGGCTGCTAGCTATGGCTACACCTTC
NA	TRBJ2-5	TRBD2	TRBV4-2	CASSQGGAGGDETQYF	TGTGCCAGCAGCCAGGGGGGAGCGGGAGGGGATGAGACCCAGTACTTC
once	TRBJ1-2	NA	TRBV27	CASSLTPMQGRGDSYTF	TGTGCCAGCAGTTTAACCCCTATGCAGGGACGAGGGGACAGCTACACCTTC
few	TRBJ1-2	NA	TRBV19	CASSIKPRTAGGYTF	TGTGCCAGTAGTATAAAACCTCGGACGGCGGGGGGCTACACCTTC
few	TRBJ1-2	NA	TRBV27	CASSLSLGTIYTF	TGTGCCAGCAGTTTATCGCTTGGGACTATCTACACCTTC
NA	TRBJ1-1	TRBD1	TRBV7-2	CASSPHRGGKVNTEAFF	TGTGCCAGCAGCCCCCACAGGGGGGGGAAGGTGAACACTGAAGCTTTCTTT
NA	TRBJ2-2	TRBD1	TRBV27	CASSSGNLTPGTGNFGELFF	TGTGCCAGCAGTTCGGGTAACCTAACGCCCGGGACAGGGAATTTCGGGGAGCTGTTTTTT
NA	TRBJ1-1	NA	TRBV7-9	CASSLAGGVMNTEAFF	TGTGCCAGCAGCTTAGCGGGAGGTGTGATGAACACTGAAGCTTTCTTT
few	TRBJ1-4	TRBD1	TRBV5-1	CASSLVATGGSEKLFF	TGTGCCAGCAGCTTGGTCGCGACAGGGGGCAGCGAAAAACTGTTTTTT
once	TRBJ1-6	NA	TRBV28	CASTNPGVHNSPLHF	TGTGCCAGCACAAATCCAGGGGTCCATAATTCACCCCTCCACTTT
NA	TRBJ2-2	NA	TRBV5-1	CASRTAGAGHTGELFF	TGTGCCAGCCGGACCGCTGGGGCAGGACACACCGGGGAGCTGTTTTTT
NA	TRBJ2-2	NA	TRBV9	CASSVQGTTEELFF	TGTGCCAGCAGCGTTCAAGGGACAACCGAGGAGCTGTTTTTT
NA	TRBJ1-5	TRBD1	TRBV24-1	CATNKPGQTLQPQHF	TGTGCCACCAACAAACCGGGACAGACCCTTCAGCCCCAGCATTTT
NA	TRBJ2-3	TRBD1	TRBV9	CASSTSSGGRTDTQYF	TGTGCCAGCAGCACATCGTCAGGGGGTAGGACAGATACGCAGTATTTT
NA	TRBJ2-2	TRBD1	TRBV24-1	CATSDPGQGATGELFF	TGTGCCACCAGTGACCCGGGACAGGGGGCGACCGGGGAGCTGTTTTTT
NA	TRBJ2-3	TRBD2	TRBV7-6	CASRRRSSGGADTQYF	TGTGCCAGCAGGCGACGGAGCAGCGGGGGGGCAGATACGCAGTATTTT
few	TRBJ2-2	NA	TRBV27	CASSLGGAGPTGELFF	TGTGCCAGCAGTCTGGGGGGGGCGGGACCAACCGGGGAGCTGTTTTTT
NA	TRBJ1-2	NA	TRBV19	CASSIGQLGYTF	TGTGCCAGTAGTATCGGACAGCTTGGCTACACCTTC
once	TRBJ1-1	NA	TRBV4-2	CASSQVVGARTEAFF	TGTGCCAGCAGCCAAGTTGTAGGGGCGCGAACTGAAGCTTTCTTT
NA	TRBJ1-3	NA	TRBV3-1/TRBV3-2	CASSQDLGPRNTIYF	TGTGCCAGCAGCCAAGACCTGGGGCCCAGAAACACCATATATTTT
NA	TRBJ2-1	TRBD2	TRBV18	CASSPPTSGSRNEQFF	TGTGCCAGCTCACCACCTACTAGCGGGAGTCGCAATGAGCAGTTCTTC
NA	TRBJ2-2	NA	TRBV9	CASSAGQYSGELFF	TGTGCCAGCAGCGCAGGACAGTATTCCGGGGAGCTGTTTTTT
NA	TRBJ2-3	TRBD1	TRBV11-3	CASSSGQGTDTQYF	TGTGCCAGCAGCTCCGGACAGGGTACAGATACGCAGTATTTT
few	TRBJ2-1	TRBD2	TRBV6-5	CASSTTSDAYNEQFF	TGTGCCAGCAGTACGACTAGCGACGCCTACAATGAGCAGTTCTTC
NA	TRBJ2-3	NA	TRBV19	CASSIGGPALSTDTQYF	TGTGCCAGTAGTATTGGGGGCCCGGCCCTCAGCACAGATACGCAGTATTTT
NA	TRBJ1-6	NA	TRBV4-2	CASSPSGRSYNSPLHF	TGTGCCAGCAGCCCCAGCGGACGCTCCTATAATTCACCCCTCCACTTT
NA	TRBJ2-3	TRBD1	TRBV2	CASTQDRGLLGTDTQYF	TGTGCCAGCACCCAGGACAGGGGGCTTTTAGGCACAGATACGCAGTATTTT
NA	TRBJ2-1	NA	TRBV7-9	CASSAPQDSYNEQFF	TGTGCCAGCAGCGCCCCCCAGGACTCCTACAATGAGCAGTTCTTC
once	TRBJ2-1	TRBD2	TRBV18	CASSPTTSGLARGNEQFF	TGTGCCAGCTCACCCACCACTTCAGGACTAGCCCGGGGGAATGAGCAGTTCTTC
NA	TRBJ2-2	TRBD1	TRBV6-5	CASSLGQGNSGELFF	TGTGCCAGCAGCCTTGGACAGGGGAACTCCGGGGAGCTGTTTTTT
NA	TRBJ2-4	TRBD2	TRBV15	CATSRDWPAGATLAKNIQYF	TGTGCCACCAGCAGAGATTGGCCAGCGGGAGCTACCCTAGCCAAAAACATTCAGTACTTC
few	TRBJ1-6	NA	TRBV5-4	CASSTDSNSPLHF	TGTGCCAGCAGCACGGACAGTAATTCACCCCTCCACTTT
NA	TRBJ2-1	TRBD2	TRBV19	CASSDKGLAGYNEQFF	TGTGCCAGTAGTGACAAGGGACTAGCGGGTTACAATGAGCAGTTCTTC